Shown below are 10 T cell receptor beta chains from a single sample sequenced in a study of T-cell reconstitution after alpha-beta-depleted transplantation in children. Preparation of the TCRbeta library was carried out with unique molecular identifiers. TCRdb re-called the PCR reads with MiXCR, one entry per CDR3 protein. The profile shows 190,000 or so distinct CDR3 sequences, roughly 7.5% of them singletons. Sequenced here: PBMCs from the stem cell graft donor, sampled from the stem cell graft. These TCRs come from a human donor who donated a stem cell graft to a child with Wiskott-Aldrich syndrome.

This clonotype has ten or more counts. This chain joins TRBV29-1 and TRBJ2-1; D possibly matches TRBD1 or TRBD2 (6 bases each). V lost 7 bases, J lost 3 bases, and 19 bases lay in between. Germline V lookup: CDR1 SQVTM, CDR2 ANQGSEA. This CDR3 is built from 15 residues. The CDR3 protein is CSAHLGGNIYNEQFF. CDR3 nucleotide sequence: TGCAGCGCCCACCTCGGGGGCAATATCTACAATGAGCAGTTCTTC.

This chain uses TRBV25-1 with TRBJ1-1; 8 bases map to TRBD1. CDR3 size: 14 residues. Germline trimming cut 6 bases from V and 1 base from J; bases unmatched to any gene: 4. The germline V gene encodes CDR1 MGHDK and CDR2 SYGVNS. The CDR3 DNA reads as TGTGCCAGCAGAAAACAGGGGGGGAACACTGAAGCTTTCTTT. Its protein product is CASRKQGGNTEAFF.

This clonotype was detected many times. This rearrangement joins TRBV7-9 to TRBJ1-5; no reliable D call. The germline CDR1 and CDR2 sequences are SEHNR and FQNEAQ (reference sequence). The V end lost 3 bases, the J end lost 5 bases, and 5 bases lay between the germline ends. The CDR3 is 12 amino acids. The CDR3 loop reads CASSLRDQPQHF. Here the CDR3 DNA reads TGTGCCAGCAGCTTGAGGGATCAGCCCCAGCATTTT.

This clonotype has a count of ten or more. In nucleotides, the CDR3 is TGTGCCAGCTCACCACCGATTGAGACCCAGTACTTC. Protein: CASSPPIETQYF. J is TRBJ2-5 and V is TRBV18; D call uncertain. The CDR3 extends over 12 amino acids. V lost 0 bases to trimming and J lost 5 bases, with 4 bases between them. Germline assignment: CDR1 KGHSH and CDR2 LQKENI.

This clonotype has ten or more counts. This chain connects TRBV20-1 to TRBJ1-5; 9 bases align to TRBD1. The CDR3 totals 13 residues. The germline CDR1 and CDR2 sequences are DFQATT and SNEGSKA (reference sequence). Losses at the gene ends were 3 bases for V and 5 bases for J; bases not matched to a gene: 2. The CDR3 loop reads CSARGQGYQPQHF. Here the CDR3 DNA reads TGCAGTGCTAGGGGACAGGGTTATCAGCCCCAGCATTTT.

The CDR3 protein is CASSLRTGFSYNEQFF. As DNA, the CDR3 is TGCGCCAGCAGCCTCCGGACAGGGTTTTCCTACAATGAGCAGTTCTTC. V and J are TRBV5-1 and TRBJ2-1, with 8 bases lining up with TRBD1. Germline V gene lookup returns CDR1 SGHRS and CDR2 YFSETQ. The V and J ends lost 4 bases and 1 base, in that order; junction bases with no gene match: 7. CDR3 size: 16 residues.

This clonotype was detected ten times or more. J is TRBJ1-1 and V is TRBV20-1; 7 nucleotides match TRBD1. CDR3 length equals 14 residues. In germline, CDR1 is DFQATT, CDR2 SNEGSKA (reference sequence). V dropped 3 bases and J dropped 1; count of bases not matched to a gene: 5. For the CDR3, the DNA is TGCAGTGCTAGGCGGGACAGCTCGAACACTGAAGCTTTCTTT. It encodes CSARRDSSNTEAFF.

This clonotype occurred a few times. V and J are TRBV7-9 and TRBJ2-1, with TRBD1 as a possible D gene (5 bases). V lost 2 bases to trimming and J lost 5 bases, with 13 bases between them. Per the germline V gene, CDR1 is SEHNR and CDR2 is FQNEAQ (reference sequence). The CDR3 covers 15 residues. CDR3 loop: CASSLRQTNNNEQFF. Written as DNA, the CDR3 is TGTGCCAGCAGCTTAAGACAGACAAACAACAATGAGCAGTTCTTC.

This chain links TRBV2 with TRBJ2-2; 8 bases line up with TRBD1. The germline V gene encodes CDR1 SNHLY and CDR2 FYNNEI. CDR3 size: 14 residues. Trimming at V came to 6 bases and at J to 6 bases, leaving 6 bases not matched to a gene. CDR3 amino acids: CASSVGQVPGELFF. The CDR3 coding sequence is TGTGCCAGCAGCGTGGGACAGGTTCCCGGGGAGCTGTTTTTT. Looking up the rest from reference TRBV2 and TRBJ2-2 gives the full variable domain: EPEVTQTPSHQVTQMGQEVILRCVPISNHLYFYWYRQILGQKVEFLVSFYNNEISEKSEIFDDQFSVERPDGSNFTLKIRSTKLEDSAMYFCASSVGQVPGELFFGEGSRLTVL.

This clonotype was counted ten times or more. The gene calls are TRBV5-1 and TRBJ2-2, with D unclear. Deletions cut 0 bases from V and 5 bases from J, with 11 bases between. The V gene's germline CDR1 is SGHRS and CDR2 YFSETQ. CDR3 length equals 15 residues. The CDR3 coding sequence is TGCGCCAGCAGCTTGGCCGTACAGCAGACCGGGGAGCTGTTTTTT. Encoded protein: CASSLAVQQTGELFF. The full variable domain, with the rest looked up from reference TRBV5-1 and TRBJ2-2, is KAGVTQTPRYLIKTRGQQVTLSCSPISGHRSVSWYQQTPGQGLQFLFEYFSETQRNKGNFPGRFSGRQFSNSRSEMNVSTLELGDSALYLCASSLAVQQTGELFFGEGSRLTVL.